This is a list of T cell receptor beta chains from one sample in a study of blood T cell repertoires in COVID-19. Clones were sequenced by immunoSEQ multiplex PCR, and TCRdb holds only the in-frame ones, with some missing. The sample shows 150,000 to 200,000 clones, over 60% of them seen only once. Source material: peripheral blood. The receptors come from a man aged 55 to 70 with acute or convalescent COVID-19. CDR3s include the opening cysteine and the closing phenylalanine or tryptophan. The order of the fields is clone size, J gene, V gene, D gene, CDR3 length, CDR3 protein, CDR3 DNA. A D gene is named only where the DNA matches it firmly. A row's size may be missing; if present it is once, few, many or a size class.

NA	TRBJ1-1	TRBV19	NA	13	CASIHRGITEAFF	TGTGCCAGTATCCATCGGGGGATCACTGAAGCTTTCTTT
NA	TRBJ2-7	TRBV6-5	NA	14	CASSWDKVAYEQYF	TGTGCCAGCAGCTGGGACAAAGTAGCCTACGAGCAGTACTTC
NA	TRBJ2-7	TRBV4-2	NA	16	CASSQVQTSVSYEQYF	TGTGCCAGCAGCCAAGTTCAGACATCTGTCTCCTACGAGCAGTACTTC
NA	TRBJ1-1	TRBV27	NA	19	CASSLQPQATGLYNTEAFF	TGTGCCAGCAGTTTACAGCCTCAGGCGACAGGTCTCTACAACACTGAAGCTTTCTTT
NA	TRBJ1-2	TRBV24-1	NA	14	CATSEFDRFGGYTF	TGTGCCACCAGTGAATTTGACAGGTTTGGAGGCTACACCTTC
NA	TRBJ1-1	TRBV7-6	NA	15	CASRKQTGIGTEAFF	TGTGCCAGCAGAAAGCAAACAGGGATAGGCACTGAAGCTTTCTTT
NA	TRBJ1-4	TRBV5-6	NA	15	CASSLARAGYEKLFF	TGTGCCAGCAGCTTGGCTCGGGCAGGGTACGAAAAACTGTTTTTT
few	TRBJ2-1	TRBV4-3	TRBD1	16	CASSREVSGGYNEQFF	TGCGCCAGCAGCCGAGAGGTCTCAGGGGGTTACAATGAGCAGTTCTTC
NA	TRBJ1-2	TRBV19	NA	14	CASSWDTSNYGYTF	TGTGCCAGTAGTTGGGACACCTCGAACTATGGCTACACCTTC
NA	TRBJ2-1	TRBV7-3	NA	15	CASSLMGASLNEQFF	TGTGCCAGCAGCTTAATGGGGGCGTCTTTAAATGAGCAGTTCTTC
NA	TRBJ1-2	TRBV5-6	NA	14	CASSLEFTGYGYTF	TGTGCCAGCAGCTTGGAATTCACCGGCTATGGCTACACCTTC
NA	TRBJ1-1	TRBV5-6	TRBD1	15	CASSLVGGGMTEAFF	TGTGCCAGCAGCTTGGTAGGAGGGGGCATGACTGAAGCTTTCTTT
NA	TRBJ1-2	TRBV5-5	NA	15	CASSRTISGSPGYTF	TGTGCCAGCAGCCGTACCATTTCAGGGTCCCCTGGCTACACCTTC
many	TRBJ2-2	TRBV9	TRBD1	16	CASSPSKGAGTGELFF	TGTGCCAGCAGCCCCAGTAAGGGGGCAGGCACCGGGGAGCTGTTTTTT
NA	TRBJ1-6	TRBV5-4	NA	13	CASRADGSGPLHF	TGTGCCAGCCGCGCGGACGGGTCGGGGCCCCTCCACTTT
NA	TRBJ1-2	TRBV3-1/TRBV3-2	NA	14	CASSQVGRDCLYTF	TGTGCCAGCAGCCAAGTTGGCAGGGATTGTCTGTACACCTTC
NA	TRBJ2-7	TRBV18	NA	12	CASSSSSYEQYF	TGTGCCAGCTCATCCTCGTCCTACGAGCAGTACTTC
few	TRBJ2-3	TRBV10-2	NA	16	CASSESLAVSTDTQYF	TGCGCCAGCAGTGAGAGCCTAGCAGTAAGCACAGATACGCAGTATTTT
NA	TRBJ2-7	TRBV6-6	NA	14	CASRGQGFGNEQYF	TGTGCCAGCAGAGGCCAGGGTTTTGGAAACGAGCAGTACTTC
NA	TRBJ1-2	TRBV7-9	TRBD1	13	CASSLEGAGGYTF	TGTGCCAGCAGCTTAGAGGGGGCTGGGGGCTACACCTTC
NA	TRBJ1-2	TRBV6-5	TRBD1	12	CASQTGNYGYTF	TGTGCCAGTCAGACAGGGAACTATGGCTACACCTTC
NA	TRBJ2-7	TRBV6-2/TRBV6-3	TRBD1	14	CASSRMQGVGEQYF	TGTGCCAGCAGCAGAATGCAGGGGGTGGGGGAGCAGTACTTC
NA	TRBJ2-5	TRBV6-5	TRBD1	16	CASSYAPTGGLETQYF	TGTGCCAGCAGTTATGCCCCGACAGGGGGCTTGGAGACCCAGTACTTC
NA	TRBJ2-7	TRBV19	NA	13	CASSISLPYEQYF	TGTGCCAGTAGTATATCTCTTCCCTACGAGCAGTACTTC
NA	TRBJ1-4	TRBV7-3	TRBD1	13	CASSFGTGEKLFF	TGTGCCAGCAGCTTCGGGACAGGCGAAAAACTGTTTTTT
few	TRBJ2-1	TRBV11-3	NA	13	CASSSGTGGEQFF	TGTGCCAGCAGCTCCGGTACAGGCGGTGAGCAGTTCTTC
NA	TRBJ2-3	TRBV5-1	NA	16	CASSLRAPGRTDTQYF	TGCGCCAGCAGCTTGCGGGCGCCAGGGAGGACAGATACGCAGTATTTT
NA	TRBJ2-1	TRBV10-3	TRBD1	16	CAISEPGQGTYNEQFF	TGTGCCATCAGTGAACCGGGACAGGGGACTTACAATGAGCAGTTCTTC
NA	TRBJ2-1	TRBV7-8	TRBD1	14	CASSLRDSNNEQFF	TGTGCCAGCAGCCTCCGGGACAGTAACAATGAGCAGTTCTTC
NA	TRBJ2-7	TRBV7-2	TRBD2	16	CASSLTGTSGSYEQYF	TGTGCCAGCAGCTTAACAGGGACTAGCGGCTCCTACGAGCAGTACTTC
NA	TRBJ2-7	TRBV28	TRBD1	16	CASSLRARTGGYEQYF	TGTGCCAGCAGTTTAAGGGCGCGGACAGGGGGCTACGAGCAGTACTTC
NA	TRBJ1-1	TRBV19	NA	14	CASTATRRNTEAFF	TGTGCCAGTACGGCGACACGGCGGAACACTGAAGCTTTCTTT
NA	TRBJ2-6	TRBV5-4	NA	19	CASSLGGGQGSSGANVLTF	TGTGCCAGCAGCTTGGGGGGAGGGCAGGGGAGCTCTGGGGCCAACGTCCTGACTTTC
NA	TRBJ2-7	TRBV4-2	TRBD2	16	CASSQEASGGSYEQYF	TGTGCCAGCAGCCAAGAGGCTAGCGGGGGGTCCTACGAGCAGTACTTC
NA	TRBJ1-1	TRBV7-2	NA	15	CASSYRQPLNTEAFF	TGTGCCAGCAGCTACCGACAGCCTCTGAACACTGAAGCTTTCTTT
few	TRBJ1-1	TRBV7-9	TRBD1	15	CASSLGQGRDTEAFF	TGTGCCAGCAGCCTCGGACAGGGCAGAGACACTGAAGCTTTCTTT
NA	TRBJ1-1	TRBV5-1	TRBD1	13	CASSLAGQSQAFF	TGCGCCAGCAGCTTGGCGGGACAGAGCCAAGCTTTCTTT
NA	TRBJ1-1	TRBV27	NA	13	CASSLSQGFFAFF	TGTGCCAGCAGTTTATCGCAGGGTTTCTTCGCTTTCTTT
NA	TRBJ1-1	TRBV28	NA	13	CASISGGSTEAFF	TGTGCCAGCATCTCGGGTGGGAGCACTGAAGCTTTCTTT